This T cell receptor beta chain was captured by sequencing in a study of T cells in Graves' hyperthyroidism and ophthalmopathy. This clonotype was observed at least ten times. The V segment lost 0 bases and the J segment 6 bases; nucleotides outside the gene matches: 7. From germline, CDR1 is ENHRY and CDR2 SYGVKD. The length of the CDR3 is 15 residues. It was 8.5 to 10 ml of fresh peripheral blood that supplied the PBMCs. Researchers took RNA transcripts and amplified the TCR beta CDR3 regions from them. The HTBI primer set drove a first-round RT-PCR of the TCR CDR3. One entry per CDR3 protein, called by TCRdb with MiXCR from the multiplex PCR reads. The profile covers approximately 600,000 distinct CDR3 sequences, with around 15% appearing a single time and 4% to 5.5% taken by the ten largest.

Sequenced: blood. The chain couples TRBV10-3 to TRBJ2-7; 8 bases agree with TRBD1. The clonotype originates from a woman in her thirties or forties with Graves' ophthalmopathy. CDR3: CAISESPGGLSEQYF. The CDR3 DNA reads as TGTGCCATCAGTGAGTCGCCAGGGGGCTTGTCCGAGCAGTACTTC.